This entry features one T cell receptor (beta chain) sequence. Antigen: not known. The method was immunoSEQ multiplex PCR; TCRdb's version includes in-frame clones alone and lacks a portion of them. The sample consists of about 130,000 clones, 89% of them appearing once. J was trimmed by 4 bases and V by 5 bases; bases with no gene match: 11. CDR3 length equals 17 residues. Germline V gene sequence: CDR1 SGHVS, CDR2 FNYEAQ. The data were taken from a study of cytomegalovirus exposure and HLA in healthy donors. Study-wide results and limits: Within the 130 or so validation repertoires, first-cohort TCR clusters tended to co-occur, according to a later analysis.

The donors were part of the validation cohort of some 120 subjects. That cohort was separate from the first cohort, which comprised 550 to 750 subjects. The sample taken for sequencing was PBMCs. V is TRBV7-6 and J is TRBJ2-6; TRBD1 matches 7 bases. This TCR came from a woman between 18 and 29 years old in good health and CMV-seropositive. CDR3 bases: TGTGCCAGCAGCCCCCGACTGACAGGGACCGGGGCCAACGTCCTGACTTTC. Protein: CASSPRLTGTGANVLTF.